The rows below give T cell receptor beta chains drawn from one sample of a study of blood T cell repertoires in COVID-19. Sequencing used immunoSEQ multiplex PCR; TCRdb keeps in-frame clones, though not all of them. The table has about 36,000 clones, approximately 86% seen once. The sample comprised peripheral blood. The receptors stem from a human donor in a cohort sampled during active COVID-19. The CDR3 runs from the conserved cysteine through the conserved F or W. The order of the fields is V gene, D gene, J gene, CDR3 length, clone size, CDR3 protein, CDR3 DNA. D genes are given only for firm matches. Size tells how often a clone was seen (once, few, many) or the class of an expanded clone, and some rows leave it out.

v_gene: TRBV6-5; d_gene: TRBD1; j_gene: TRBJ2-7; len: 14; abundance: .; CDR3aa: CASSRDRTSYEQYF; CDR3nt: TGTGCCAGCAGCCGGGACAGGACATCCTACGAGCAGTACTTC
v_gene: TRBV5-1; d_gene: .; j_gene: TRBJ1-6; len: 15; abundance: few; CDR3aa: CASSLDGGDDSPLHF; CDR3nt: TGCGCCAGCAGCTTGGATGGAGGGGATGATTCACCCCTCCACTTT
v_gene: TRBV7-3; d_gene: TRBD1; j_gene: TRBJ2-3; len: 15; abundance: .; CDR3aa: CASSAGTGSTDTQYF; CDR3nt: TGTGCCAGCAGCGCCGGGACAGGGAGCACAGATACGCAGTATTTT
v_gene: TRBV19; d_gene: .; j_gene: TRBJ1-3; len: 14; abundance: .; CDR3aa: CASSAPGARNTIYF; CDR3nt: TGTGCCAGTAGTGCCCCAGGGGCGAGAAACACCATATATTTT
v_gene: TRBV6-6; d_gene: TRBD2; j_gene: TRBJ2-3; len: 16; abundance: .; CDR3aa: CASTPSGGAGTDTQYF; CDR3nt: TGTGCCAGCACCCCTAGCGGGGGGGCGGGCACAGATACGCAGTATTTT
v_gene: TRBV11-2; d_gene: TRBD1; j_gene: TRBJ2-3; len: 14; abundance: .; CDR3aa: CASLALQGEDTQYF; CDR3nt: TGTGCCAGCTTAGCTTTACAGGGGGAAGATACGCAGTATTTT
v_gene: TRBV6-6; d_gene: TRBD1; j_gene: TRBJ1-5; len: 18; abundance: .; CDR3aa: CASSRIQGSGYSNQPQHF; CDR3nt: TGTGCCAGCAGTCGGATACAGGGGTCAGGATATAGCAATCAGCCCCAGCATTTT
v_gene: TRBV19; d_gene: .; j_gene: TRBJ1-2; len: 14; abundance: .; CDR3aa: CASSIHREKYGYTF; CDR3nt: TGTGCCAGTAGTATACACCGGGAGAAGTATGGCTACACCTTC
v_gene: TRBV25-1; d_gene: .; j_gene: TRBJ2-7; len: 17; abundance: .; CDR3aa: CASSFPGRGPSSYEQYF; CDR3nt: TGTGCCAGCAGTTTCCCTGGGAGAGGACCCAGCTCCTACGAGCAGTACTTC
v_gene: TRBV18; d_gene: .; j_gene: TRBJ1-6; len: 15; abundance: .; CDR3aa: CASSPGQGNNSPLHF; CDR3nt: TGTGCCAGCTCACCGGGCCAGGGAAATAATTCACCCCTCCACTTT
v_gene: TRBV12-3/TRBV12-4; d_gene: .; j_gene: TRBJ1-5; len: 12; abundance: .; CDR3aa: CASSVSHQPQHF; CDR3nt: TGTGCCAGCAGCGTATCCCATCAGCCCCAGCATTTT
v_gene: TRBV9; d_gene: .; j_gene: TRBJ2-1; len: 15; abundance: .; CDR3aa: CASSVDLASHNEQFF; CDR3nt: TGTGCCAGCAGCGTAGACCTAGCTTCACACAATGAGCAGTTCTTC
v_gene: TRBV7-2; d_gene: .; j_gene: TRBJ2-5; len: 13; abundance: .; CDR3aa: CASSRSPGETQYF; CDR3nt: TGTGCCAGCAGCCGGAGCCCCGGGGAGACCCAGTACTTC
v_gene: TRBV3-1/TRBV3-2; d_gene: .; j_gene: TRBJ1-2; len: 14; abundance: .; CDR3aa: CASSHNGRDYGYTF; CDR3nt: TGTGCCAGCAGCCATAATGGCCGGGACTATGGCTACACCTTC
v_gene: TRBV18; d_gene: .; j_gene: TRBJ1-1; len: 15; abundance: .; CDR3aa: CASSPEYGQDTEAFF; CDR3nt: TGTGCCAGCTCACCAGAGTATGGGCAGGACACTGAAGCTTTCTTT
v_gene: TRBV18; d_gene: TRBD1; j_gene: TRBJ1-2; len: 14; abundance: once; CDR3aa: CASSPQQGSYGYTF; CDR3nt: TGTGCCAGCTCACCTCAACAGGGGAGCTATGGCTACACCTTC
v_gene: TRBV20-1; d_gene: TRBD1; j_gene: TRBJ1-2; len: 15; abundance: .; CDR3aa: CSASLRTGAIYGYTF; CDR3nt: TGCAGTGCTAGTCTCCGGACAGGGGCGATCTATGGCTACACCTTC
v_gene: TRBV7-9; d_gene: .; j_gene: TRBJ2-5; len: 15; abundance: .; CDR3aa: CASSLGSSIRETQYF; CDR3nt: TGTGCCAGCAGCTTAGGGTCTAGCATAAGGGAGACCCAGTACTTC
v_gene: TRBV2; d_gene: TRBD2; j_gene: TRBJ2-7; len: 14; abundance: .; CDR3aa: CASKTGGPSFEQYF; CDR3nt: TGTGCCAGCAAGACGGGGGGTCCTTCTTTCGAGCAGTACTTC
v_gene: TRBV11-3; d_gene: .; j_gene: TRBJ2-1; len: 13; abundance: .; CDR3aa: CASSLTGYNEQFF; CDR3nt: TGTGCCAGCAGCCTTACAGGTTACAATGAGCAGTTCTTC
v_gene: TRBV19; d_gene: TRBD1; j_gene: TRBJ2-2; len: 15; abundance: .; CDR3aa: CASIPDRGRTGELFF; CDR3nt: TGTGCCAGTATACCGGACAGGGGAAGGACCGGGGAGCTGTTTTTT
v_gene: TRBV28; d_gene: .; j_gene: TRBJ1-2; len: 15; abundance: once; CDR3aa: CASSGIDRVNYGYTF; CDR3nt: TGTGCCAGCAGTGGGATCGACAGAGTCAACTATGGCTACACCTTC
v_gene: TRBV6-4; d_gene: .; j_gene: TRBJ2-3; len: 15; abundance: .; CDR3aa: CASSTTVVSTDTQYF; CDR3nt: TGTGCCAGCAGCACGACAGTAGTTAGCACAGATACGCAGTATTTT
v_gene: TRBV20-1; d_gene: .; j_gene: TRBJ2-7; len: 13; abundance: few; CDR3aa: CSASGSSSYEQYF; CDR3nt: TGCAGTGCTAGTGGTAGCAGTTCCTACGAGCAGTACTTC
v_gene: TRBV9; d_gene: TRBD2; j_gene: TRBJ2-1; len: 17; abundance: .; CDR3aa: CASSVEGTSGQHNEQFF; CDR3nt: TGTGCCAGCAGCGTAGAGGGGACTAGCGGACAGCACAATGAGCAGTTCTTC
v_gene: TRBV2; d_gene: TRBD1; j_gene: TRBJ2-2; len: 14; abundance: few; CDR3aa: CASTSDREGGELFF; CDR3nt: TGTGCCAGCACTTCGGACAGGGAAGGCGGGGAGCTGTTTTTT
v_gene: TRBV6-5; d_gene: .; j_gene: TRBJ1-1; len: 15; abundance: .; CDR3aa: CASLGIGRMNTEAFF; CDR3nt: TGTGCCAGCCTCGGGATAGGGAGGATGAACACTGAAGCTTTCTTT
v_gene: TRBV30; d_gene: .; j_gene: TRBJ1-5; len: 14; abundance: .; CDR3aa: CAESEGDSNQPQHF; CDR3nt: TGTGCGGAGTCCGAGGGAGACAGCAATCAGCCCCAGCATTTT
v_gene: TRBV19; d_gene: .; j_gene: TRBJ1-2; len: 12; abundance: few; CDR3aa: CASRNRVVGYTF; CDR3nt: TGTGCCAGTAGGAACAGGGTTGTTGGCTACACCTTC
v_gene: TRBV4-3; d_gene: .; j_gene: TRBJ1-1; len: 15; abundance: .; CDR3aa: CASSQDPQGGAEAFF; CDR3nt: TGCGCCAGCAGCCAAGATCCTCAGGGAGGGGCTGAAGCTTTCTTT
v_gene: TRBV4-1; d_gene: TRBD1; j_gene: TRBJ1-3; len: 15; abundance: .; CDR3aa: CASSPQGALGNTIYF; CDR3nt: TGCGCCAGCAGCCCACAGGGGGCGCTTGGAAACACCATATATTTT
v_gene: TRBV28; d_gene: .; j_gene: TRBJ1-5; len: 13; abundance: medium-sized; CDR3aa: CASSLQGNQPQHF; CDR3nt: TGTGCCAGCAGTTTGCAGGGTAATCAGCCCCAGCATTTT
v_gene: TRBV4-3; d_gene: .; j_gene: TRBJ1-2; len: 15; abundance: once; CDR3aa: CASSQDSGAAYGYTF; CDR3nt: TGCGCCAGCAGCCAAGATTCAGGGGCAGCCTATGGCTACACCTTC
v_gene: TRBV6-1; d_gene: .; j_gene: TRBJ1-3; len: 17; abundance: .; CDR3aa: CASSEIPVDNAGNTIYF; CDR3nt: TGTGCCAGCAGTGAAATCCCCGTCGACAATGCTGGAAACACCATATATTTT
v_gene: TRBV29-1; d_gene: TRBD1; j_gene: TRBJ1-1; len: 14; abundance: .; CDR3aa: CSVRTGSMNTEAFF; CDR3nt: TGCAGCGTTCGGACAGGGAGTATGAACACTGAAGCTTTCTTT
v_gene: TRBV7-9; d_gene: TRBD1; j_gene: TRBJ1-1; len: 16; abundance: once; CDR3aa: CASSLQAGGGGTEAFF; CDR3nt: TGTGCCAGCAGCTTACAAGCAGGGGGCGGTGGCACTGAAGCTTTCTTT
v_gene: TRBV25-1; d_gene: TRBD1; j_gene: TRBJ2-7; len: 13; abundance: few; CDR3aa: CASRGTGGYEQYF; CDR3nt: TGTGCCAGCAGAGGCACAGGGGGTTACGAGCAGTACTTC
v_gene: TRBV29-1; d_gene: TRBD2; j_gene: TRBJ2-3; len: 15; abundance: .; CDR3aa: CSVEVSRGGTDTQYF; CDR3nt: TGCAGCGTTGAAGTTTCTCGGGGGGGGACAGATACGCAGTATTTT
v_gene: TRBV28; d_gene: .; j_gene: TRBJ1-1; len: 14; abundance: .; CDR3aa: CASSQPQGNTEAFF; CDR3nt: TGTGCCAGCAGTCAGCCACAGGGGAACACTGAAGCTTTCTTT
v_gene: TRBV5-4; d_gene: .; j_gene: TRBJ1-1; len: 15; abundance: .; CDR3aa: CASSSYRAYNTEAFF; CDR3nt: TGTGCCAGCAGCTCCTACAGGGCGTATAACACTGAAGCTTTCTTT
v_gene: TRBV19; d_gene: .; j_gene: TRBJ1-1; len: 14; abundance: .; CDR3aa: CASNSQGAGTEAFF; CDR3nt: TGTGCCAGTAATTCACAGGGAGCTGGGACTGAAGCTTTCTTT
v_gene: TRBV6-5; d_gene: TRBD1; j_gene: TRBJ1-2; len: 14; abundance: once; CDR3aa: CASRGTGGNYGYTF; CDR3nt: TGTGCCAGCAGAGGGACAGGCGGAAACTATGGCTACACCTTC
v_gene: TRBV27; d_gene: .; j_gene: TRBJ2-7; len: 15; abundance: .; CDR3aa: CASSPRLYLTYEQYF; CDR3nt: TGTGCCAGCAGTCCCCGACTTTACCTAACCTACGAGCAGTACTTC
v_gene: TRBV12-3/TRBV12-4; d_gene: .; j_gene: TRBJ1-1; len: 13; abundance: .; CDR3aa: CASTRVMGTEAFF; CDR3nt: TGTGCCAGCACGAGGGTAATGGGGACTGAAGCTTTCTTT
v_gene: TRBV6-2/TRBV6-3; d_gene: .; j_gene: TRBJ1-2; len: 13; abundance: .; CDR3aa: CASSYYSNYGYTF; CDR3nt: TGTGCCAGCAGTTACTATAGTAACTATGGCTACACCTTC
v_gene: TRBV4-2; d_gene: .; j_gene: TRBJ1-2; len: 16; abundance: .; CDR3aa: CASTPQPRSGDYGYTF; CDR3nt: TGTGCCAGCACCCCCCAACCGAGGTCAGGGGACTATGGCTACACCTTC
v_gene: TRBV28; d_gene: TRBD2; j_gene: TRBJ2-5; len: 15; abundance: .; CDR3aa: CASSFFGGAVETQYF; CDR3nt: TGTGCCAGCAGTTTCTTCGGGGGGGCCGTGGAGACCCAGTACTTC
v_gene: TRBV6-1; d_gene: .; j_gene: TRBJ1-5; len: 15; abundance: .; CDR3aa: CASSEAGGGNQPQHF; CDR3nt: TGTGCCAGCAGTGAAGCTGGAGGGGGCAATCAGCCCCAGCATTTT
v_gene: TRBV2; d_gene: TRBD1; j_gene: TRBJ1-5; len: 12; abundance: .; CDR3aa: CASRDRGGPQHF; CDR3nt: TGTGCCAGCAGGGACAGGGGTGGGCCCCAGCATTTT
v_gene: TRBV10-3; d_gene: .; j_gene: TRBJ2-7; len: 13; abundance: .; CDR3aa: CAISDRGNSEQYF; CDR3nt: TGTGCCATCAGTGATAGGGGAAACAGCGAGCAGTACTTC
v_gene: TRBV7-9; d_gene: .; j_gene: TRBJ2-7; len: 16; abundance: .; CDR3aa: CASSLGSSRVAYEQYF; CDR3nt: TGTGCCAGCAGCTTAGGCTCTTCGCGGGTCGCGTACGAGCAGTACTTC
v_gene: TRBV11-2; d_gene: .; j_gene: TRBJ2-3; len: 13; abundance: .; CDR3aa: CASRTTIGDTQYF; CDR3nt: TGTGCCAGCAGAACGACCATCGGGGATACGCAGTATTTT
v_gene: TRBV19; d_gene: TRBD2; j_gene: TRBJ2-3; len: 17; abundance: .; CDR3aa: CASSIDLSGGPRDTQYF; CDR3nt: TGTGCCAGTAGTATAGATCTATCGGGGGGGCCAAGAGATACGCAGTATTTT
v_gene: TRBV19; d_gene: .; j_gene: TRBJ2-3; len: 15; abundance: .; CDR3aa: CASSIRRGSTDTQYF; CDR3nt: TGTGCCAGTAGTATTAGGCGGGGAAGCACAGATACGCAGTATTTT